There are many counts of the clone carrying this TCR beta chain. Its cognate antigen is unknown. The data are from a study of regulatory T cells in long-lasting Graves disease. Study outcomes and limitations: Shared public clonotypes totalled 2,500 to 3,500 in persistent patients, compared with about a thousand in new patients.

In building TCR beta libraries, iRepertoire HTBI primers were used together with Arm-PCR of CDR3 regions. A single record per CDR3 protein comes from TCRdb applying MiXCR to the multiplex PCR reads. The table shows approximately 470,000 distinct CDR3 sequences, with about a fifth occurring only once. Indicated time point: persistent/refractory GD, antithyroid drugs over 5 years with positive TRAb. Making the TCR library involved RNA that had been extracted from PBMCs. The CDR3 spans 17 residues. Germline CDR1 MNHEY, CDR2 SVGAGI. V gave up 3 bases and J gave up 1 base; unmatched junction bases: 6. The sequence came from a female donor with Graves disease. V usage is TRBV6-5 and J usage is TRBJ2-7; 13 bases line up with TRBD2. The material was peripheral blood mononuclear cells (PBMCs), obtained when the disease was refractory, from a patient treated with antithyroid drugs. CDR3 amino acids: CASSYGLAGAQSYEQYF. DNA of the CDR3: TGTGCCAGCAGTTATGGACTAGCGGGAGCTCAGTCCTACGAGCAGTACTTC.